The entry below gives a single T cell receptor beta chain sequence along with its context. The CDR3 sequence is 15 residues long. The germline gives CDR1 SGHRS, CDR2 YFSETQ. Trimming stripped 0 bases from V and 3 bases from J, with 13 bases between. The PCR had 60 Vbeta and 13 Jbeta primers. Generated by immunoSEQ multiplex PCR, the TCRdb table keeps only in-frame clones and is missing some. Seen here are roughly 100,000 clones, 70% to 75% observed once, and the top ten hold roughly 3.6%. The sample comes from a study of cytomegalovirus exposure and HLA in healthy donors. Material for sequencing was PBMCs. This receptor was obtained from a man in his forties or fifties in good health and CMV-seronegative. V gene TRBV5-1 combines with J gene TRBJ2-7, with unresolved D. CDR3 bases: TGCGCCAGCAGCTTGGTACCGGGTAGAAACTACGAGCAGTACTTC. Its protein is CASSLVPGRNYEQYF.